Sequencing of this T cell receptor (beta chain) was carried out in a study of shared clonotypes between healthy human individuals. The J segment lost 5 bases and the V segment lost 3 bases, leaving 4 bases of the junction unmatched. The CDR3 spans 16 residues. Germline values: CDR1 SGHAT, CDR2 FQNNGV. A note on this clone: What it binds is unknown.

Assay: immunoSEQ multiplex PCR; the TCRdb copy retains only in-frame clones and omits some. The sample lists around 940,000 clones; approximately 80% were seen once. Study findings and constraints: Naive subsets usually exceeded memory subsets in estimated richness.

Donors were healthy HIV-negative adults without recently reported acute infections or vaccinations. This chain uses TRBV11-2 with TRBJ2-1; 13 positions match TRBD2. The clonotype originates from a man aged 18 to 29 in good health. The specimen was memory CD4+ T cells sorted from blood. Subset defined: CD45RA-negative fraction. Here the CDR3 DNA reads TGTGCCAGCAGCTTGCCCGGACTAGCGGGGGACAATGAGCAGTTCTTC. It yields the protein CASSLPGLAGDNEQFF.